These 25 T cell receptor beta chains came from one sample sequenced in a study of T cells after yellow fever vaccination. TCRdb processed the 5' RACE reads anew with MiXCR; each CDR3 protein has one entry. The table lists around 400,000 distinct CDR3 sequences, around 10% of them singletons. The source was PBMCs, collected on the day of the first yellow fever vaccination. Every receptor here comes from a man aged 18 to 35 who received the YFV17D yellow fever vaccine.

In its sample, this clonotype was seen a few times. This chain connects TRBV5-8 to TRBJ1-2, with 7 bases that match TRBD1. Germline CDR1 is SGHTS and CDR2 is YDEGEE. The CDR3 is made up of 12 amino acids. V trimming: 5 bases; J trimming: 11 bases; junction bases outside the gene matches: 9. CDR3 protein: CASSYRGSRYTF. As DNA, the CDR3 is TGTGCCAGCAGTTACAGGGGTAGTAGGTACACCTTC.

This chain connects TRBV6-1 to TRBJ2-7; the D call may be TRBD1 or TRBD2 (5 bases each). Germline V gives CDR1 MNHNS, CDR2 SASEGT. The CDR3 contains 20 residues. V lost 1 base, J lost 1 base, and 26 bases lay in between. CDR3 coding DNA: TGTGCCAGCAGTGAAGAGGGGTGGCGGGCCGCGCCAGCATTTTCCTACGAGCAGTACGTC. Translation: CASSEEGWRAAPAFSYEQYV.

The chain joins TRBV7-3 to TRBJ2-3; 7 nucleotides align to TRBD2. The germline V gene has CDR1 SGHTA and CDR2 FQGTGA. CDR3 length equals 13 residues. The ends lost 4 bases at V and 4 bases at J; junction bases unmatched: 2. CDR3: CASSSAGADTQYF. The CDR3 DNA reads TGTGCCAGCAGCTCCGCGGGGGCAGATACGCAGTATTTT.

This clonotype was counted only a few times. The V gene is TRBV12-3 or TRBV12-4, the J gene TRBJ1-1, with a weak D call TRBD1 (5 bases). Between the trimmed V and J ends, which lost 2 bases and 6 bases, there was a span of 13 bases. This CDR3 contains 14 residues. CDR3 DNA: TGTGCCAGCAGTTTACAGGGAGGCGCGTCTGAAGCTTTCTTT. This codes for CASSLQGGASEAFF.

V and J are TRBV5-1 and TRBJ2-5, with TRBD2 identical over 9 bases. The CDR3 consists of 16 residues. Germline trimming cut 0 bases from V and 9 bases from J; bases unmatched to any gene: 12. Germline CDR1 and CDR2: SGHRS and YFSETQ. The CDR3 loop is CASSLGVAREGTAQYF. CDR3 bases: TGCGCCAGCAGCTTGGGCGTGGCGCGGGAGGGAACGGCCCAGTACTTC.

DNA for the CDR3: TGTGCCACCAGCAGTGCGACTAGGCCCTCCTACAATGAGCAGTTCTTC. It yields the protein CATSSATRPSYNEQFF. The chain recombines TRBV15 with TRBJ2-1; D perhaps matches TRBD2 (6 bases). This CDR3 has 16 amino acids. CDR1 is LNHNV, CDR2 YYDKDF, per germline (reference sequence). Trimming stripped 3 bases from V and 0 bases from J, with 12 bases between.

This clonotype was detected many times. The genes are TRBV20-1 and TRBJ1-1, with a weak D call TRBD1 (5 bases). CDR3 length: 13 amino acids. Deletions cut 3 bases from V and 1 base from J, with 9 bases between. Germline CDR1 and CDR2: DFQATT and SNEGSKA (reference sequence). CDR3 residues: CSARRQGNTEAFF. In nucleotides, the CDR3 is TGCAGTGCTAGGAGGCAGGGGAACACTGAAGCTTTCTTT.

The CDR3 loop reads CASSLGTNDEKLFF. CDR3 nucleotide sequence: TGTGCCAGCAGTTTGGGGACTAACGATGAAAAACTGTTTTTT. The gene calls are TRBV12-3 or TRBV12-4 and TRBJ1-4, with D possibly being TRBD1 (5 bases). The CDR3 is 14 residues long. The V gene lost 3 bases and the J gene lost 6 bases, with 11 bases spanning the gap.

This clonotype was found once. The rearrangement links TRBV28 to TRBJ2-1; 10 positions match TRBD2. This CDR3 contains 19 residues. Unmatched junction bases numbered 20, after V lost 4 bases and J lost 8 bases. CDR1 MDHEN and CDR2 SYDVKM come from the germline V gene. For the CDR3, the DNA is TGTGCCAGCAGTTCCGCGGGGGGGGGCGGTACTAGCGGGATGGATGAGCAGTTCTTC. It is translated as CASSSAGGGGTSGMDEQFF.

The chain joins TRBV29-1 to TRBJ2-5; 7 bases are shared with TRBD1. V trimming: 7 bases; J trimming: 4 bases; junction bases outside the gene matches: 3. The germline V gene has CDR1 SQVTM and CDR2 ANQGSEA. There are 11 residues in the CDR3. CDR3 protein: CSGDSTETQYF. The DNA for the CDR3 is TGCAGCGGGGACAGCACAGAGACCCAGTACTTC.

There are many counts of this clonotype. CDR3 loop: CSAREGPNTEAFF. CDR3 coding DNA: TGCAGTGCTAGAGAGGGGCCTAACACTGAAGCTTTCTTT. The chain joins TRBV20-1 to TRBJ1-1, with D tentatively TRBD1 (5 bases). The CDR3 contains 13 residues. Germline CDR1 and CDR2: DFQATT and SNEGSKA (reference sequence). The germline V and J ends were trimmed by 0 bases and 2 bases, with 7 bases remaining between them.

This clonotype was observed at least ten times. The J gene is TRBJ2-7, the V gene TRBV5-6, with D unresolved. Trimming took off 0 bases at V and 5 bases at J, with 6 bases between the two ends. There are 12 residues in the CDR3. Germline assignment: CDR1 SGHDT and CDR2 YYEEEE. CDR3 residues: CASSLGLDEQYF. The CDR3 region has the DNA TGTGCCAGCAGCTTGGGGCTTGACGAGCAGTACTTC.

This clonotype has more than one count but fewer than ten. This chain joins TRBV3-1 and TRBJ2-1; 7 bases are shared with TRBD1. Germline V gene lookup returns CDR1 LGHDT and CDR2 YNNKEL (reference sequence). With 4 bases clipped from V and 6 bases from J, the junction kept 3 bases outside the gene matches. This CDR3 region has 13 residues. CDR3 amino acids: CASSRDRVNEQFF. The CDR3 region has the DNA TGTGCCAGCAGCCGAGACAGGGTCAATGAGCAGTTCTTC.

The chain carries TRBV3-1 and TRBJ2-1, with 9 bases matching TRBD2. CDR1 is LGHDT and CDR2 is YNNKEL in the germline V gene (reference sequence). V was pared by 0 bases and J by 10 bases, with 7 bases of the junction left unmatched. The CDR3 is 15 residues long. The CDR3 DNA reads as TGTGCCAGCAGCCAAGAGCCTAGCGGGACAAAGGAGCAGTTCTTC. This translates into CASSQEPSGTKEQFF.

This clonotype was seen a few times. The chain is built from TRBV6-1 and TRBJ1-5; a possible D gene is TRBD1 (6 bases). Looked up from germline, CDR1 is MNHNS and CDR2 is SASEGT. CDR3 length: 12 amino acids. V shed 8 bases and J shed 9 bases, with 14 bases lying between them. CDR3 DNA sequence: TGTGCCAGCCAGGACGGGACACTGCCCCAGCATTTT. It encodes CASQDGTLPQHF.

J is TRBJ2-3 and V is TRBV10-3; D perhaps matches TRBD1 (5 bases). The germline CDR1 and CDR2 sequences are ENHRY and SYGVKD. Trimming cost V 1 base and J 2 bases, with 13 bases left between them. The CDR3 sequence is 16 residues long. CDR3 protein: CAISEWGGEDTDTQYF. The CDR3 region has the DNA TGTGCCATCAGTGAGTGGGGCGGAGAGGACACAGATACGCAGTATTTT.

This sequence joins TRBV12-3 or TRBV12-4 and TRBJ2-5, with no clear D. The CDR3 loop spans 12 amino acids. Trimming stripped 2 bases from V and 6 bases from J, with 7 bases between. The CDR3 protein is CASSLLAQTQYF. CDR3 bases: TGTGCCAGCAGTTTATTAGCACAGACCCAGTACTTC.

This clonotype was detected only a few times. The genes are TRBV5-5 and TRBJ2-7; D perhaps matches TRBD2 (7 bases). Germline values: CDR1 SGHKS, CDR2 YYEKEE (reference sequence). The CDR3 extends over 17 amino acids. Deletions cut 4 bases from V and 7 bases from J, with 27 bases between. The DNA for the CDR3 is TGTGCCAGCAGCCTCAAGCCTGGCGGGGGCACCTCCGGGGAGCAGTACTTC. This gives the protein CASSLKPGGGTSGEQYF.

The chain combines TRBV9 with TRBJ2-1; TRBD1 matches at 7 bases. With 1 base clipped from V and 5 bases from J, the junction kept 6 bases outside the gene matches. This CDR3 has 15 amino acids. Looked up from germline, CDR1 is SGDLS and CDR2 is YYNGEE. Written as DNA, the CDR3 is TGTGCCAGCAGCGTATTGGGGACAGCCCACAATGAGCAGTTCTTC. Its protein product is CASSVLGTAHNEQFF.

Of note for this clonotype: An end of the junction differs from the germline gene, which may be a read error. V usage is TRBV25-1 and J usage is TRBJ2-7; D is unresolved. Germline CDR1 is MGHDK and CDR2 is SYGVNS. This CDR3 comprises 13 residues. For the CDR3, the DNA is TGTGCCAGCAGTGGGGCGTTCACCTACGGGCAGTACTTC. The encoded protein is CASSGAFTYGQYF.

In this sample, this clonotype turned up many times. V usage is TRBV9 and J usage is TRBJ2-5, with 8 bases matching TRBD2. The CDR3 covers 13 residues. With V trimmed by 3 bases and J by 5 bases, 3 bases remained unmatched. Germline loops: CDR1 SGDLS, CDR2 YYNGEE. CDR3 bases: TGTGCCAGCAGCGCCAGACTAGCGGAGACCCAGTACTTC. This gives the protein CASSARLAETQYF.

This clonotype was counted ten times or more. The V and J genes are TRBV12-3 or TRBV12-4 and TRBJ2-4, with TRBD2 matching over 8 bases. This CDR3 is built from 14 residues. J gave up 6 bases and V 8 bases, and 9 bases lay outside the gene matches. The CDR3 reads CASGSRGRRNIQYF. The CDR3 DNA reads TGTGCCAGCGGGTCCCGCGGGAGGAGAAACATTCAGTACTTC.

This rearrangement joins TRBV7-9 to TRBJ2-2; weak D call: TRBD1 (5 bases). The CDR3 sequence is 16 residues long. Deletions cut 0 bases from V and 2 bases from J, with 10 bases between. Germline V gene sequence: CDR1 SEHNR, CDR2 FQNEAQ (reference sequence). CDR3 residues: CASSLAGAPNTGELFF. Written as DNA, the CDR3 is TGTGCCAGCAGCTTAGCTGGGGCGCCAAACACCGGGGAGCTGTTTTTT.

There are many counts of this clonotype. This sequence joins TRBV14 and TRBJ2-1; no reliable D call. The ends were cut back, 1 base at V and 0 bases at J, with 1 base in the middle. Per germline, CDR1 SGHDN and CDR2 FVKESK. This CDR3 has 13 amino acids. The CDR3 reads CASSQGSYNEQFF. DNA of the CDR3: TGTGCCAGCAGCCAAGGCTCCTACAATGAGCAGTTCTTC.

This rearrangement joins TRBV14 to TRBJ2-7; D gene ambiguous. This CDR3 has 14 residues. The ends were cut back, 5 bases at V and 1 base at J, with 12 bases in the middle. Germline V lookup: CDR1 SGHDN, CDR2 FVKESK. CDR3 DNA: TGTGCCAGCAGCGGGCAGCTCAATTCCTACGAGCAGTACTTC. It translates to CASSGQLNSYEQYF.